These 32 T cell receptor beta chains share one sample of origin, sequenced in a study of blood T cell repertoires in COVID-19. The repertoire was sequenced with immunoSEQ multiplex PCR; TCRdb's copy has only in-frame clones and lacks some. The table includes more than 95,000 clones, roughly 85% detected once. Sequenced sample: peripheral blood. These receptors originate from a man older than 75 with active or convalescent COVID-19.

CDR3 sequence: CASRHDLSSYNEQFF. As DNA, the CDR3 is TGTGCCAGCAGACATGACTTAAGCTCCTACAATGAGCAGTTCTTC. The J gene is TRBJ2-1, the V gene TRBV9; D gene ambiguous. Germline V gives CDR1 SGDLS, CDR2 YYNGEE. This CDR3 comprises 15 residues. Trimming pared 5 bases from V and 0 bases from J, leaving 12 bases between.

This clone came up a few times. The gene calls are TRBV13 and TRBJ2-3; D gene unclear. This CDR3 is built from 12 residues. The V end was cut by 1 base, the J end by 4 bases, with 3 bases between. Germline CDR1 is PRHDT and CDR2 is FYEKMQ (reference sequence). The CDR3 DNA reads as TGTGCCAGCAGCTTAGCCGCAGATACGCAGTATTTT. Protein product: CASSLAADTQYF.

The chain couples TRBV9 to TRBJ1-6, with 7 bases aligning to TRBD1. V shed 3 bases and J 0 bases; nucleotides not matched to a gene: 6. The length of the CDR3 is 17 residues. Looked up from germline, CDR1 is SGDLS and CDR2 is YYNGEE. The CDR3 here is CASSARDSYSYNSPLHF. CDR3 in DNA: TGTGCCAGCAGCGCCAGGGACAGCTACTCCTATAATTCACCCCTCCACTTT. Full variable domain (rest looked up from reference TRBV9 and TRBJ1-6): DSGVTQTPKHLITATGQRVTLRCSPRSGDLSVYWYQQSLDQGLQFLIQYYNGEERAKGNILERFSAQQFPDLHSELNLSSLELGDSALYFCASSARDSYSYNSPLHFGNGTRLTVT.

This clone came up once. V gene TRBV4-1 combines with J gene TRBJ1-3; TRBD1 agrees at 7 bases. The CDR3 extends over 17 amino acids. Germline CDR1 MGHRA, CDR2 YSYEKL. V shed 1 base and J 5 bases; nucleotides not matched to a gene: 11. CDR3 DNA sequence: TGCGCCAGCAGCCAAGGATCACAGGGGAACTATAGAAACACCATATATTTT. It yields the protein CASSQGSQGNYRNTIYF.

The rearrangement links TRBV28 to TRBJ1-2, with 11 bases aligning to TRBD1. After removal of 5 bases from V and 8 bases from J, the junction contained 10 bases not matched to a gene. The germline V gene has CDR1 MDHEN and CDR2 SYDVKM. The CDR3 totals 15 residues. The CDR3 bases are TGTGCCAGCAGTCACCCGTGGGACAGGGGGAGAGGCTACACCTTC. Its translation is CASSHPWDRGRGYTF.

Regarding this clone: In the same sample, other DNA sequences code for this CDR3. The V and J genes are TRBV18 and TRBJ2-1; the match to TRBD2 covers 8 bases. This CDR3 has 16 amino acids. The V gene's germline CDR1 is KGHSH and CDR2 LQKENI. V gave up 5 bases and J gave up 3 bases; unmatched junction bases: 9. The CDR3 spells CASSGLAGGSYNEQFF. In DNA, the CDR3 is TGTGCCAGCTCAGGACTAGCAGGAGGAAGCTACAATGAGCAGTTCTTC.

V is TRBV7-2 and J is TRBJ2-7, with D possibly being TRBD2 (5 bases). Trimming removed 1 base from V and 0 bases from J, with 13 bases in between. CDR1 and CDR2 (germline): SGHTA, FQGNSA. The CDR3 consists of 16 residues. The chain's CDR3 is CASSLGLARSSYEQYF. CDR3 coding DNA: TGTGCCAGCAGCTTAGGCCTAGCAAGGAGCTCCTACGAGCAGTACTTC.

J is TRBJ2-7 and V is TRBV11-1; 8 nucleotides line up with TRBD1. Germline loops: CDR1 SGHAT, CDR2 FQDESV (reference sequence). This CDR3 has 13 residues. The V and J ends lost 5 bases and 7 bases, in that order; junction bases with no gene match: 7. The CDR3: CASSLGQGGEQYF. The CDR3 DNA follows: TGTGCCAGCAGCCTAGGACAGGGCGGGGAGCAGTACTTC.

The J gene is TRBJ1-2, the V gene TRBV11-2; maybe TRBD1 (6 bases). V was trimmed by 5 bases and J by 4 bases, leaving 11 bases between them. The CDR3 has 13 amino acids. Germline loops: CDR1 SGHAT, CDR2 FQNNGV. CDR3 DNA sequence: TGTGCCAGCAGCCCAGGGGTCCTCTATGGCTACACCTTC. It encodes CASSPGVLYGYTF.

The genes are TRBV2 and TRBJ2-7; D is possibly TRBD1 (5 bases). In germline, CDR1 is SNHLY, CDR2 FYNNEI. V lost 8 bases and J 0 bases, leaving 8 bases between the germline ends. This CDR3 spans 12 amino acids. The DNA for the CDR3 is TGTGCCAGCGCCAGGGACTCCTACGAGCAGTACTTC. It yields the protein CASARDSYEQYF. The full variable domain, rest sourced from reference TRBV2 and TRBJ2-7, is EPEVTQTPSHQVTQMGQEVILRCVPISNHLYFYWYRQILGQKVEFLVSFYNNEISEKSEIFDDQFSVERPDGSNFTLKIRSTKLEDSAMYFCASARDSYEQYFGPGTRLTVT.

This clone was found a few times. V is TRBV7-3 and J is TRBJ2-7; D is possibly TRBD2 (6 bases). The germline V and J ends were trimmed by 2 bases and 5 bases, with 13 bases remaining between them. This CDR3 region has 14 residues. Germline V gene lookup returns CDR1 SGHTA and CDR2 FQGTGA. In DNA, the CDR3 is TGTGCCAGCAGCTTATTTGGCAGGGAGGACGAGCAGTACTTC. This codes for CASSLFGREDEQYF.

Turning to this clone: Other DNA sequences of this sample code for an identical CDR3. The chain links TRBV19 to TRBJ1-1; D not certain. V was shortened by 3 bases and J by 0 bases, with 5 bases between the two germline ends. This CDR3 region has 13 residues. CDR1 is LNHDA and CDR2 is SQIVND in the germline V gene (reference sequence). The CDR3 DNA reads as TGTGCCAGTAGTATCGGAGTGAACACTGAAGCTTTCTTT. It translates to CASSIGVNTEAFF.

The gene calls are TRBV5-1 and TRBJ1-2; maybe TRBD1 (6 bases). CDR3 length: 15 residues. Germline V gene data show CDR1 as SGHRS and CDR2 as YFSETQ. V was cut by 0 bases and J by 3 bases, with 12 bases left in between. The CDR3 spells CASSLDPGQDYGYTF. The CDR3 DNA reads as TGCGCCAGCAGCTTGGACCCGGGACAAGACTATGGCTACACCTTC.

This clone came up a few times. Additional DNA sequences in this sample encode the identical CDR3. The chain uses TRBV23-1 and TRBJ2-7, with 9 bases matching TRBD1. TRBV23-1 belongs to the ORF category, with a function that is uncertain. With 4 bases clipped from V and 1 base from J, the junction kept 11 bases outside the gene matches. This CDR3 is 17 amino acids long. The CDR3, as DNA: TGCGCCAGCAGTCCGCGGGATATCGGGACAGGGTCCTACGAGCAGTACTTC. It specifies CASSPRDIGTGSYEQYF.

This sequence joins TRBV18 and TRBJ1-1; TRBD1 aligns across 9 bases. Unmatched junction bases numbered 4, after V lost 2 bases and J lost 0 bases. The CDR3 consists of 16 residues. Looked up from germline, CDR1 is KGHSH and CDR2 is LQKENI. The CDR3 DNA sequence: TGTGCCAGCTCACCAGAACAGGGGGCTTTGAACACTGAAGCTTTCTTT. This translates into CASSPEQGALNTEAFF.

The rearrangement uses TRBV11-2 and TRBJ1-3; TRBD1 matches at 9 bases. Losses at the gene ends were 5 bases for V and 2 bases for J; bases not matched to a gene: 4. Germline-derived CDR1 and CDR2 are SGHAT and FQNNGV. The CDR3 loop spans 15 amino acids. The DNA of the CDR3 is TGTGCCAGCAGCCGGACAGGGGAGGCTGGAAACACCATATATTTT. This gives the protein CASSRTGEAGNTIYF. Together with reference TRBV11-2 and TRBJ1-3, the CDR3 gives the full variable domain: EAGVAQSPRYKIIEKRQSVAFWCNPISGHATLYWYQQILGQGPKLLIQFQNNGVVDDSQLPKDRFSAERLKGVDSTLKIQPAKLEDSAVYLCASSRTGEAGNTIYFGEGSWLTVV.

V is TRBV9 and J is TRBJ2-1; D is possibly TRBD1 (6 bases). V was trimmed by 0 bases and J by 6 bases, leaving 28 bases between them. CDR1 is SGDLS and CDR2 is YYNGEE in the germline V gene. The CDR3 spans 20 residues. The CDR3 DNA is TGTGCCAGCAGCGTAGCTTGGAAGGGACATTCACGGCGGTGGGGCAATGAGCAGTTCTTC. It is translated as CASSVAWKGHSRRWGNEQFF.

The rearrangement uses TRBV30 and TRBJ1-2; a weak D match, TRBD1 (6 bases). The germline CDR1 and CDR2 sequences are GTSNPN and SVGIG (reference sequence). V was pared by 3 bases and J by 10 bases, with 15 bases between. CDR3 length equals 12 residues. DNA for the CDR3: TGTGCCTGGAGAACAGGGTCCGTAGACTACACCTTC. Amino acids: CAWRTGSVDYTF.

The V gene is TRBV5-1, the J gene TRBJ1-4, with D tentatively TRBD1 (5 bases). The CDR3 is 15 residues long. V was trimmed by 6 bases and J by 8 bases, leaving 20 bases between them. Germline V gene data show CDR1 as SGHRS and CDR2 as YFSETQ. CDR3 coding DNA: TGCGCCAGCACCTGGGGTGGAGGGGTATACGAAAAACTGTTTTTT. Its translation: CASTWGGGVYEKLFF. Filled out from reference TRBV5-1 and TRBJ1-4, the complete variable domain reads KAGVTQTPRYLIKTRGQQVTLSCSPISGHRSVSWYQQTPGQGLQFLFEYFSETQRNKGNFPGRFSGRQFSNSRSEMNVSTLELGDSALYLCASTWGGGVYEKLFFGSGTQLSVL.

This rearrangement joins TRBV3-1 (or the pseudogene TRBV3-2) to TRBJ2-5; 10 positions match TRBD2. This CDR3 is built from 20 residues. Germline V CDR1 and CDR2: LGHDT, YNNKEL (reference sequence). Trimming removed 6 bases from V and 2 bases from J; junction bases left unmatched: 21. In DNA form, the CDR3 reads TGTGCCAGCAGTCCGTGGGGCCTAGCGGGAGTACGCTCCCCTCAAGAGACCCAGTACTTC. It specifies CASSPWGLAGVRSPQETQYF.

The rearrangement links TRBV24-1 to TRBJ1-2, with D possibly TRBD1 on 6 matching bases. The CDR3 has 15 amino acids. The germline V gene has CDR1 KGHDR and CDR2 SFDVKD. Trimming removed 3 bases from V and 11 bases from J, with 21 bases in between. CDR3 DNA: TGTGCCACCAGTGATCCGCTATCCCGGACAGATCGATACACCTTC. The encoded protein is CATSDPLSRTDRYTF.

The V and J genes are TRBV2 and TRBJ1-1, with no clear D. CDR3 size: 13 residues. CDR1 is SNHLY, CDR2 FYNNEI, per germline. Trimming took off 7 bases at V and 3 bases at J, with 12 bases between the two ends. CDR3 sequence: CASTEVEDTEAFF. CDR3 bases: TGTGCCAGCACAGAGGTTGAAGACACTGAAGCTTTCTTT.

V is TRBV28 and J is TRBJ2-3, with D unclear. The CDR3 length is 15 residues. The V and J ends lost 2 bases and 2 bases respectively, with 11 bases between them. Germline CDR1 is MDHEN and CDR2 is SYDVKM. The CDR3 loop is CASSLGQAFTDTQYF. The CDR3 DNA is TGTGCCAGCAGTTTAGGGCAGGCCTTCACAGATACGCAGTATTTT. The full variable domain, in which reference TRBV28 and TRBJ2-3 provide the parts outside the CDR3, is DVKVTQSSRYLVKRTGEKVFLECVQDMDHENMFWYRQDPGLGLRLIYFSYDVKMKEKGDIPEGYSVSREKKERFSLILESASTNQTSMYLCASSLGQAFTDTQYFGPGTRLTVL.

This chain joins TRBV11-3 and TRBJ2-7, with D possibly being TRBD2 (5 bases). The CDR3 extends over 14 amino acids. The germline V gene encodes CDR1 SGHNT and CDR2 YENEEA. Trimming cost V 2 bases and J 4 bases, with 12 bases left between them. For the CDR3, the DNA is TGTGCCAGCAGCTTATACTCGAGGGATTACGAGCAGTACTTC. Amino acids: CASSLYSRDYEQYF.

This clone was picked up a small number of times. This sequence joins TRBV7-9 and TRBJ2-2; no reliable D call. This CDR3 is built from 12 residues. CDR1 is SEHNR and CDR2 is FQNEAQ in the germline V gene (reference sequence). V was trimmed by 5 bases and J by 3 bases, leaving 4 bases between them. The CDR3 sequence: CASSPHTGELFF. The DNA of the CDR3 is TGTGCCAGCAGCCCTCACACCGGGGAGCTGTTTTTT.

V gene TRBV15 combines with J gene TRBJ2-6, with D perhaps TRBD1 (7 bases). Deletions cut 5 bases from V and 1 base from J, with 24 bases between. This CDR3 contains 20 residues. From germline, CDR1 is LNHNV and CDR2 YYDKDF (reference sequence). CDR3 amino acids: CATSWDSRGTLDSGANVLTF. Here the CDR3 DNA reads TGTGCCACCAGCTGGGACAGCCGTGGGACTCTCGATTCTGGGGCCAACGTCCTGACTTTC.

This chain joins TRBV4-1 and TRBJ1-3; 7 nucleotides agree with TRBD1. From germline, CDR1 is MGHRA and CDR2 YSYEKL. The CDR3 loop spans 17 amino acids. V shed 1 base, J shed 0 bases, and the junction held 6 bases outside the gene matches. The CDR3 region has the DNA TGCGCCAGCAGCCAAGGATCAGGGGGTATCTCTGGAAACACCATATATTTT. Its protein product is CASSQGSGGISGNTIYF.

This rearrangement joins TRBV7-7 to TRBJ2-5; possible D gene TRBD1, 7 bases. The CDR3 has 14 residues. With 0 bases removed from V and 5 bases from J, the gap between germline ends came to 10 bases. Germline CDR1 and CDR2: SSHAT and FNYEAQ (reference sequence). The CDR3 bases are TGTGCCAGCAGCTTAGCGACAGGGAGGGAGACCCAGTACTTC. Translated: CASSLATGRETQYF. The variable domain in full, completed from reference TRBV7-7 and TRBJ2-5, reads GAGVSQSPRYKVTKRGQDVTLRCDPISSHATLYWYQQALGQGPEFLTYFNYEAQPDKSGLPSDRFSAERPEGSISTLTIQRTEQRDSAMYRCASSLATGRETQYFGPGTRLLVL.

The V call is TRBV7-2, the J call TRBJ2-3; D is possibly TRBD2 (6 bases). The CDR3 runs to 14 residues. V was shortened by 1 base and J by 3 bases, with 8 bases between the two germline ends. Germline loops: CDR1 SGHTA, CDR2 FQGNSA. This CDR3 reads CASSLGLATDTQYF. The CDR3 bases are TGTGCCAGCAGCTTAGGTCTAGCGACAGATACGCAGTATTTT.

The chain links TRBV5-6 to TRBJ1-1; D is perhaps TRBD1 (6 bases). Trimming took 5 bases from V and 5 from J, leaving 19 bases between them. Germline CDR1 and CDR2: SGHDT and YYEEEE. The CDR3 runs to 15 residues. CDR3 nucleotide sequence: TGTGCCAGCAGGTTATTACAGGGTATCGGGACTGAAGCTTTCTTT. This sequence encodes CASRLLQGIGTEAFF.

The gene calls are TRBV4-1 and TRBJ2-1; perhaps TRBD2 as D (5 bases). Germline CDR1 and CDR2: MGHRA and YSYEKL. The CDR3 length is 15 residues. V lost 0 bases to trimming and J lost 5 bases, with 11 bases between them. This CDR3 reads CASSQDPGNHNEQFF. In DNA, the CDR3 is TGCGCCAGCAGCCAAGATCCGGGGAACCACAATGAGCAGTTCTTC.

The chain employs TRBV24-1 and TRBJ1-1; D gene unclear. The CDR3 totals 15 residues. V lost 2 bases and J lost 3, with 12 bases in between. Per germline, CDR1 KGHDR and CDR2 SFDVKD. CDR3 amino acids: CATSDSRQEDTEAFF. Written as DNA, the CDR3 is TGTGCCACCAGTGATTCACGGCAGGAGGACACTGAAGCTTTCTTT.